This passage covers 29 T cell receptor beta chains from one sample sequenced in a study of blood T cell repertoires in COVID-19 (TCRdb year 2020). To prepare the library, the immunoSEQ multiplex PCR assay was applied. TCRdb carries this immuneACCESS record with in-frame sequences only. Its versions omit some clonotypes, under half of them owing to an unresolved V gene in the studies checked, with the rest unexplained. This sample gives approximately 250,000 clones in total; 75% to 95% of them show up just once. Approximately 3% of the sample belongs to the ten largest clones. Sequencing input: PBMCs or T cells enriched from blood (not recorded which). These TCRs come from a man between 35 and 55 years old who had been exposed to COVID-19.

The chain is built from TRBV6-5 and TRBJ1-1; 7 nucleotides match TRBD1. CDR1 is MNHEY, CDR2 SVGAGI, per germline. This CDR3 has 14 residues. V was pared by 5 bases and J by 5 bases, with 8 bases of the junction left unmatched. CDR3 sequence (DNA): TGTGCCAGCAGTCCCAGACCAGGGGGGACTGAAGCTTTCTTT. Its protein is CASSPRPGGTEAFF.

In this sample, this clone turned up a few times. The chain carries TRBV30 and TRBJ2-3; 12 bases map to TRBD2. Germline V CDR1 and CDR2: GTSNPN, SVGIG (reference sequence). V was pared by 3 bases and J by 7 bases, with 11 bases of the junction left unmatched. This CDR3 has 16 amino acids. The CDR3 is CAWRARLAGVSNTQYF. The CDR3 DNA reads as TGTGCCTGGAGGGCAAGACTAGCGGGAGTCTCAAATACGCAGTATTTT.

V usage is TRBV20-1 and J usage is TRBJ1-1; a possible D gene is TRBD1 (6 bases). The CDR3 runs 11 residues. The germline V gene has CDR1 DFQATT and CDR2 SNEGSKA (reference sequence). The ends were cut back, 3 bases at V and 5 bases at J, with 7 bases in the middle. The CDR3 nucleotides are TGCAGTGCTAGCGGACAGACTGAAGCTTTCTTT. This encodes CSASGQTEAFF.

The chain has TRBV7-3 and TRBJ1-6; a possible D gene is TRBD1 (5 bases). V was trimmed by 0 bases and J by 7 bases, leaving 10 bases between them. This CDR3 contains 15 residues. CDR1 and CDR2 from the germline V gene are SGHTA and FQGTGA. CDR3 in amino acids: CASSLTTVKNSPLHF. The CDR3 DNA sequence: TGTGCCAGCAGCTTAACGACAGTCAAAAATTCACCCCTCCACTTT.

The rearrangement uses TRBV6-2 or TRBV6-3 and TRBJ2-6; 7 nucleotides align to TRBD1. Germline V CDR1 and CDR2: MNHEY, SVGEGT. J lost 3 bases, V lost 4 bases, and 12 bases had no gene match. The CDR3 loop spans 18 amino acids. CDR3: CASSSNRGLFRGANVLTF. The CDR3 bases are TGTGCCAGCAGTTCAAATAGGGGGCTATTTCGTGGGGCCAACGTCCTGACTTTC.

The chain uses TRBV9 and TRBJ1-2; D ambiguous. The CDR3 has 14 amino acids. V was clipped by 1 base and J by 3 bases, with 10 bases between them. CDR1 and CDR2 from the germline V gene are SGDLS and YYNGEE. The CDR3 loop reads CASSVSEGDYGYTF. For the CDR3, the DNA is TGTGCCAGCAGCGTATCAGAGGGTGACTATGGCTACACCTTC.

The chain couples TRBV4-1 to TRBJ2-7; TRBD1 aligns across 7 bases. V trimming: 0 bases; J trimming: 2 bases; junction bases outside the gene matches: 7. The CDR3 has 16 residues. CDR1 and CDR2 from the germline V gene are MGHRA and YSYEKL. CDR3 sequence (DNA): TGCGCCAGCAGCCAAGACAGACAGGGTTCCACCTACGAGCAGTACTTC. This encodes CASSQDRQGSTYEQYF.

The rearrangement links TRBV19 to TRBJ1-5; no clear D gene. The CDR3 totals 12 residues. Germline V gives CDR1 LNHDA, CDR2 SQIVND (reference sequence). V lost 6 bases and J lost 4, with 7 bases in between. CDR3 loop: CASRIGNQPQHF. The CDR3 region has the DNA TGTGCCAGTAGAATCGGGAATCAGCCCCAGCATTTT. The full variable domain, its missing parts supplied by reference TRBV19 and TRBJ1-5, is DGGITQSPKYLFRKEGQNVTLSCEQNLNHDAMYWYRQDPGQGLRLIYYSQIVNDFQKGDIAEGYSVSREKKESFPLTVTSAQKNPTAFYLCASRIGNQPQHFGDGTRLSIL.

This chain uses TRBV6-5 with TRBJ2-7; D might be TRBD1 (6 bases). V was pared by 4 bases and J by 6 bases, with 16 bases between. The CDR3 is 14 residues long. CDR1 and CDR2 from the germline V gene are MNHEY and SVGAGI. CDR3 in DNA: TGTGCCAGCAGTTTGTACACAGGGAGCGTCGAGCAGTACTTC. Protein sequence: CASSLYTGSVEQYF.

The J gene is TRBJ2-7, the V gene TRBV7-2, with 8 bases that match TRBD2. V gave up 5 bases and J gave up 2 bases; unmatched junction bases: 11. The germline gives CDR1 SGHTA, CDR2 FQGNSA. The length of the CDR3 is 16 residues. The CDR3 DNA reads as TGTGCCAGCAGCCCCTCAGGAGCGGGAGTGCCCTACGAGCAGTACTTC. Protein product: CASSPSGAGVPYEQYF.

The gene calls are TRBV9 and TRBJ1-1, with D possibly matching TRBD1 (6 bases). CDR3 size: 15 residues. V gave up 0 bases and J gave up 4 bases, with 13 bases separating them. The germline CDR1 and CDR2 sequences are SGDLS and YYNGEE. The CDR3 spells CASSVGGGPSTEAFF. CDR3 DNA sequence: TGTGCCAGCAGCGTAGGAGGGGGTCCATCCACTGAAGCTTTCTTT.

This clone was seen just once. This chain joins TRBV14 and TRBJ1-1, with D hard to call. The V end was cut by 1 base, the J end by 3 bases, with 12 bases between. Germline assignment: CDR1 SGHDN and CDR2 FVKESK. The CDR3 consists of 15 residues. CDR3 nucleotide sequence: TGTGCCAGCAGCCAAGGATCCTCGGTTCACACTGAAGCTTTCTTT. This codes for CASSQGSSVHTEAFF.

In nucleotides, the CDR3 is TGTGCCAGTAGTAGGAGCGACTATGGCTACACCTTC. Amino acid sequence: CASSRSDYGYTF. The genes are TRBV19 and TRBJ1-2; D call uncertain. In germline, CDR1 is LNHDA, CDR2 SQIVND (reference sequence). Between the trimmed V and J ends, which lost 4 bases and 3 bases, there was a span of 6 bases. The CDR3 covers 12 residues.

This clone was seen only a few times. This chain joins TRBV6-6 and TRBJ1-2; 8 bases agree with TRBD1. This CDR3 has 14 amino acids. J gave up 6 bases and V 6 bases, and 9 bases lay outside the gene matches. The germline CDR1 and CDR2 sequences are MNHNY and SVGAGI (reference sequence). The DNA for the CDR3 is TGTGCCAGCAGGGGTGTCAGGGGGCTTGATGGCTACACCTTC. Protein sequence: CASRGVRGLDGYTF.

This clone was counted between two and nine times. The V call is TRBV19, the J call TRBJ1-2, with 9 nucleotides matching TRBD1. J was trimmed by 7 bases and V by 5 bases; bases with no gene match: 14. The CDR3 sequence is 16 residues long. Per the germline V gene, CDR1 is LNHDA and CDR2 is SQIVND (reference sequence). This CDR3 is CASSRSGTGFVFGYTF. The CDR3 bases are TGTGCCAGTAGTCGATCCGGGACAGGGTTTGTTTTTGGCTACACCTTC.

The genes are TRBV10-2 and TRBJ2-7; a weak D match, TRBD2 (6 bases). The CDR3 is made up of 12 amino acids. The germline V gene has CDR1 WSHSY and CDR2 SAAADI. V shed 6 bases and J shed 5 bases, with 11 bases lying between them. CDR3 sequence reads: CASRRWEDEQYF. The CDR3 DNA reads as TGCGCCAGCAGGCGATGGGAGGACGAGCAGTACTTC.

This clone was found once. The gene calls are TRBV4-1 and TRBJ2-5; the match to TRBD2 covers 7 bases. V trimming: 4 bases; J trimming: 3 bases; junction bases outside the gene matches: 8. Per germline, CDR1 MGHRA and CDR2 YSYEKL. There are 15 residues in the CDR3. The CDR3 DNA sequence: TGCGCCAGCAGCCGCGACGACAGCGGGAAAGAGACCCAGTACTTC. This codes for CASSRDDSGKETQYF.

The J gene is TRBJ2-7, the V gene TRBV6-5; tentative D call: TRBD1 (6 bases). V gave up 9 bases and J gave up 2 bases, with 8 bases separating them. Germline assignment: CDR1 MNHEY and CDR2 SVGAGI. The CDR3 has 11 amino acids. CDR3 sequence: CASGTTYEQYF. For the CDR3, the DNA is TGTGCCAGTGGGACAACCTACGAGCAGTACTTC.

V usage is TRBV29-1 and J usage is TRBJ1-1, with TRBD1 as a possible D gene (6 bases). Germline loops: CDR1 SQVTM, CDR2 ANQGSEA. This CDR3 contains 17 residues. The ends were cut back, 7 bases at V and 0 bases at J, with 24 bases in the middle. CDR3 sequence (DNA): TGCAGCGCTCTTCTCGGGACAACCTATACATTGAACACTGAAGCTTTCTTT. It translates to CSALLGTTYTLNTEAFF.

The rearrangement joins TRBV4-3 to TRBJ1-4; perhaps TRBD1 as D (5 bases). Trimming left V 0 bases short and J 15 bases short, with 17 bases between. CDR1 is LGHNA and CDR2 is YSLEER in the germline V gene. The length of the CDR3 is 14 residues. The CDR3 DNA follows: TGCGCCAGCAGCCAAGATACTCAGGGCTCCGCGGTGTTTTTT. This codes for CASSQDTQGSAVFF.

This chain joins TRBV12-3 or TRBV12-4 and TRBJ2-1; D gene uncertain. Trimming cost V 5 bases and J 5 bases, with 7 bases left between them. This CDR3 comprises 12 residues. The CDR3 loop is CASSHSHNEQFF. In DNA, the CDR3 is TGTGCCAGCAGTCATAGCCACAATGAGCAGTTCTTC.

This CDR3 is CASGLVLGQDPYNSPLHF. CDR3 DNA: TGTGCTAGTGGTTTGGTTTTAGGACAGGACCCCTATAATTCACCCCTCCACTTT. This chain links TRBV12-5 with TRBJ1-6, with 7 bases aligning to TRBD1. V was clipped by 0 bases and J by 2 bases; unmatched bases: 7. CDR1 LGHNT and CDR2 FRNRAP come from the germline V gene. The CDR3 totals 18 residues.

The CDR3 nucleotides read TGTGCCAGCAGCAAAGTACCAGGGGGCGCCGACTATGGCTACACCTTC. Protein sequence: CASSKVPGGADYGYTF. The rearrangement joins TRBV11-3 to TRBJ1-2, with 8 positions matching TRBD1. Trimming at V came to 5 bases and at J to 3 bases, leaving 11 bases not matched to a gene. This CDR3 region has 16 residues. From germline, CDR1 is SGHNT and CDR2 YENEEA.

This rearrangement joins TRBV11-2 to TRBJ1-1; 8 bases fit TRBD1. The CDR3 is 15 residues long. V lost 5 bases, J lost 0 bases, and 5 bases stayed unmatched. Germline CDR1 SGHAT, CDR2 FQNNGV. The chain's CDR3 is CASSGPGQVNTEAFF. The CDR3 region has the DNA TGTGCCAGCAGCGGTCCGGGACAGGTGAACACTGAAGCTTTCTTT.

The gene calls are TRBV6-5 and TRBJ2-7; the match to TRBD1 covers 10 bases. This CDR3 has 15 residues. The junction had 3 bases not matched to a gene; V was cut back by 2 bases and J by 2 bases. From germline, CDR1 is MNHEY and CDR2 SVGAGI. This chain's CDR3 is CASSYRDRGAYEQYF. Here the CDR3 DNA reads TGTGCCAGCAGTTACCGGGACAGGGGTGCCTACGAGCAGTACTTC.

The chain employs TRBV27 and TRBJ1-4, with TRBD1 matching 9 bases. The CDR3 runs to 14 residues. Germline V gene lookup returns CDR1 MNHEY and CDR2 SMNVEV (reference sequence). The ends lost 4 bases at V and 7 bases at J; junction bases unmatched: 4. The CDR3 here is CASSSQGAGEKLFF. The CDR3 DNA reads TGTGCCAGCAGTTCACAGGGGGCCGGTGAAAAACTGTTTTTT.

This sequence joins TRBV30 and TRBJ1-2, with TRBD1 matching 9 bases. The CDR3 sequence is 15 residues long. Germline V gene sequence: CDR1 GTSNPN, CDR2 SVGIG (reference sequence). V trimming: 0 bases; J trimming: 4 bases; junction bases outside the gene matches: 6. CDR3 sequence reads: CAWSVGDRVRYGYTF. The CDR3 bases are TGTGCCTGGAGTGTCGGGGACAGGGTACGCTATGGCTACACCTTC. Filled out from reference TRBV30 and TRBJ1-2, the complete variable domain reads SQTIHQWPATLVQPVGSPLSLECTVEGTSNPNLYWYRQAAGRGLQLLFYSVGIGQISSEVPQNLSASRPQDRQFILSSKKLLLSDSGFYLCAWSVGDRVRYGYTFGSGTRLTVV.

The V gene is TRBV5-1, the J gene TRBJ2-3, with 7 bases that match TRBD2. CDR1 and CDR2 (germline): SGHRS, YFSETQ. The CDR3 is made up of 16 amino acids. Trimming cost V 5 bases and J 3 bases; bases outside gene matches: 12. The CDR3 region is CASSRSGGSSTDTQYF. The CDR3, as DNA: TGCGCCAGCAGTCGGTCCGGCGGGAGTTCGACAGATACGCAGTATTTT.

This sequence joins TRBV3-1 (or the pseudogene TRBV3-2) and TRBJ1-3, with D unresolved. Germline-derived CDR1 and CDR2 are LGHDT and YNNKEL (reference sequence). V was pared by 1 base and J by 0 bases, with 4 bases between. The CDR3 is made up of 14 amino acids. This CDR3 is CASSQAFSGNTIYF. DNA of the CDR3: TGTGCCAGCAGCCAAGCCTTCTCTGGAAACACCATATATTTT.